These 20 T cell receptor beta chains were all obtained from the same sample, sequenced in a study of blood T cells in healthy people across ages. Then a second PCR, running about 7 to 11 cycles, was carried out with a sample-barcoded 5' primer and a J-beta primer mix. TCRdb reprocessed the 5' RACE reads with MiXCR, giving one entry per CDR3 protein. The table has roughly 500,000 distinct CDR3 sequences, 20% to 30% seen once. The data were also submitted as part of a second study, on T cells of mothers and their children.

The material sequenced was blood. The receptor set was obtained from a boy younger than 18 in good health.

This chain uses TRBV9 with TRBJ2-5; 9 bases line up with TRBD1. The J call may be wrong; the DNA end is better matched by TRBJ2-7. Germline V gene lookup returns CDR1 SGDLS and CDR2 YYNGEE. The CDR3 extends over 16 amino acids. Written as DNA, the CDR3 is TGTGCCAGCAGCGTAGACCTAGGGACAGGGCGGACCGAGCAGTACTTC. Its translation is CASSVDLGTGRTEQYF.

The table lists this clonotype with a few counts. V usage is TRBV4-2 and J usage is TRBJ2-4; TRBD2 aligns across 9 bases. This CDR3 is 15 amino acids long. Germline CDR1 LGHNA, CDR2 YNFKEQ. The V segment lost 4 bases and the J segment 9 bases; nucleotides outside the gene matches: 10. CDR3 in DNA: TGTGCCAGCAGCCCCAATAGCGGGAGCAGCGGCATTCAGTACTTC. Translating gives CASSPNSGSSGIQYF.

The CDR3 reads CASSIGLAGKETQYF. Written as DNA, the CDR3 is TGTGCCAGCAGCATTGGACTAGCGGGAAAAGAGACCCAGTACTTC. The rearrangement joins TRBV21-1 to TRBJ2-5; TRBD2 is the table's D call and was not checked against the DNA. TRBV21-1 has pseudogene status. The CDR3 loop spans 15 amino acids.

The rearrangement uses TRBV20-1 and TRBJ2-1, with D possibly being TRBD1 or TRBD2 (5 bases each). The CDR3 is made up of 19 amino acids. Trimming removed 7 bases at V and 5 bases at J, with 33 bases between. CDR1 is DFQATT, CDR2 SNEGSKA, per germline (reference sequence). CDR3 bases: TGCAGTGTCCACATCGGTCAGGGAGTCTGGGCTAGCCCTAACAATGAGCAGTTCTTC. Translating it yields CSVHIGQGVWASPNNEQFF.

This chain joins TRBV9 and TRBJ2-1; no definite D call. The CDR3 covers 14 residues. V was pared by 3 bases and J by 4 bases, with 11 bases between. The germline V gene encodes CDR1 SGDLS and CDR2 YYNGEE. The CDR3 nucleotides are TGTGCCAGCAGCGCAGACGGGTTTTACAATGAGCAGTTCTTC. Its protein product is CASSADGFYNEQFF. Looking up the rest from reference TRBV9 and TRBJ2-1 gives the full variable domain: DSGVTQTPKHLITATGQRVTLRCSPRSGDLSVYWYQQSLDQGLQFLIQYYNGEERAKGNILERFSAQQFPDLHSELNLSSLELGDSALYFCASSADGFYNEQFFGPGTRLTVL.

In this sample, this clonotype turned up a few times. V gene TRBV4-1 combines with J gene TRBJ2-1; TRBD2 might be the D (7 bases). The CDR3 has 17 amino acids. Germline lookup yields CDR1 MGHRA and CDR2 YSYEKL. Trimming pared 4 bases from V and 0 bases from J, leaving 16 bases between. In DNA form, the CDR3 reads TGCGCCAGCAGCCGGGGGGCTAGCGGTCCCTCCTACAATGAGCAGTTCTTC. Its protein product is CASSRGASGPSYNEQFF.

This sequence joins TRBV11-2 and TRBJ2-5; 10 nucleotides line up with TRBD2. Germline V CDR1 and CDR2: SGHAT, FQNNGV. V lost 3 bases and J lost 2; bases outside the gene matches: 18. CDR3 length: 20 residues. The CDR3 DNA reads TGTGCCAGCAGCTTGGTTAACGTAGCGGGGGGCTCCTACGTACAAGAGACCCAGTACTTC. Translation: CASSLVNVAGGSYVQETQYF.

This clonotype was detected a few times. The gene calls are TRBV6-2 or TRBV6-3 and TRBJ2-1; TRBD2 agrees at 16 bases. Germline trimming cut 2 bases from V and 6 bases from J; bases unmatched to any gene: 4. There are 17 residues in the CDR3. CDR1 and CDR2 from the germline V gene are MNHEY and SVGEGT. The CDR3 sequence: CASSYVGLAGGRNEQFF. CDR3 bases: TGTGCCAGCAGTTACGTGGGACTAGCGGGGGGGCGCAATGAGCAGTTCTTC.

The chain couples TRBV5-1 to TRBJ2-5, with D unclear. CDR3 length: 15 residues. From germline, CDR1 is SGHRS and CDR2 YFSETQ. The germline V and J ends were trimmed by 0 bases and 1 base, with 10 bases remaining between them. The CDR3, as DNA: TGCGCCAGCAGCTTGGACGTCGGCCCCCAAGAGACCCAGTACTTC. Translated, it gives CASSLDVGPQETQYF.

This clonotype came up many times. This chain links TRBV7-6 with TRBJ2-5; 9 nucleotides align to TRBD2. The CDR3 is made up of 16 amino acids. CDR1 SGHVS and CDR2 FNYEAQ come from the germline V gene. V dropped 1 base and J dropped 2; count of bases not matched to a gene: 5. Here the CDR3 DNA reads TGTGCCAGCAGCTTAGGGGGCGGGGGGGTTCAAGAGACCCAGTACTTC. It translates to CASSLGGGGVQETQYF.

This clonotype has just a few counts. The chain carries TRBV29-1 and TRBJ1-2, with 10 nucleotides matching TRBD1. Per the germline V gene, CDR1 is SQVTM and CDR2 is ANQGSEA. Losses at the gene ends were 4 bases for V and 7 bases for J; bases not matched to a gene: 12. CDR3 length: 15 amino acids. The CDR3 is CSVVHLAGTGAGYTF. CDR3 nucleotides: TGCAGCGTTGTCCACCTAGCGGGGACAGGGGCTGGCTACACCTTC.

The V gene is TRBV9, the J gene TRBJ2-5, with D unresolved. The J call may be incorrect, as the DNA end agrees better with TRBJ2-1. The CDR3 runs to 12 residues. Germline CDR1 and CDR2: SGDLS and YYNGEE. The DNA for the CDR3 is TGTGCCAGCAGCGTAGCTGGTGATGAGCAGTTCTTC. Its translation: CASSVAGDEQFF.

This chain uses TRBV4-1 with TRBJ2-5; D is ambiguous. The DNA end is a closer match to TRBJ2-1, so the J assignment may be wrong. Germline loops: CDR1 MGHRA, CDR2 YSYEKL. This CDR3 is built from 18 residues. CDR3 loop: CASSQALELGSRWSEQFF. CDR3 bases: TGCGCCAGCAGCCAAGCTCTGGAACTGGGGTCGAGGTGGAGTGAGCAGTTCTTC.

The chain couples TRBV7-9 to TRBJ1-4; TRBD1 aligns across 8 bases. Germline lookup yields CDR1 SEHNR and CDR2 FQNEAQ (reference sequence). J was trimmed by 8 bases and V by 5 bases; bases with no gene match: 13. This CDR3 has 16 amino acids. For the CDR3, the DNA is TGTGCCAGCAGCCGGGACAGGTTGCCAAGAAAGGAAAAACTGTTTTTT. Its translation is CASSRDRLPRKEKLFF.

This clonotype was detected many times. The J gene is TRBJ2-5, the V gene TRBV29-1; no reliable D call. CDR3 length: 12 residues. Germline CDR1 and CDR2: SQVTM and ANQGSEA. V lost 6 bases and J lost 5, with 13 bases in between. CDR3 sequence (DNA): TGCAGCGTCCGATCGGATGGGGAGACCCAGTACTTC. Translation: CSVRSDGETQYF.

This clonotype has a handful of counts. The V and J genes are TRBV28 and TRBJ2-3, with D unresolved. The CDR3 has 12 residues. V lost 5 bases to trimming and J lost 3 bases, with 6 bases between them. The germline gives CDR1 MDHEN, CDR2 SYDVKM. The CDR3 region is CASSVYTDTQYF. In DNA form, the CDR3 reads TGTGCCAGCAGTGTTTATACAGATACGCAGTATTTT.

This clonotype was recorded a few times. This chain connects TRBV21-1 to TRBJ1-5. TRBV21-1 has pseudogene status. The CDR3 is 16 amino acids. CDR3 in DNA: TGTGCCAGCAGCAAAGGAAATAGGGTTAGCAATCAGCCCCAGCATTTT. Translated, it gives CASSKGNRVSNQPQHF.

The CDR3: CASSFPEQGWPEAFF. The CDR3 nucleotides read TGTGCCAGCAGTTTCCCCGAACAGGGGTGGCCTGAAGCTTTCTTT. The chain links TRBV28 to TRBJ1-1, with 7 bases fitting TRBD1. V lost 3 bases, J lost 6 bases, and 10 bases stayed unmatched. Germline V gene sequence: CDR1 MDHEN, CDR2 SYDVKM. CDR3 length: 15 residues.

The gene calls are TRBV12-3 or TRBV12-4 and TRBJ2-7, with 10 nucleotides matching TRBD2. CDR3 length: 14 residues. Losses at the gene ends were 6 bases for V and 4 bases for J; bases not matched to a gene: 6. The CDR3 loop is CASSPGTSVYEQYF. The CDR3 DNA sequence: TGTGCCAGCAGCCCCGGGACTAGCGTTTACGAGCAGTACTTC.

This clonotype was seen many times. The rearrangement joins TRBV9 to TRBJ2-2, with TRBD2 as a possible D gene (6 bases). Germline assignment: CDR1 SGDLS and CDR2 YYNGEE. V was cut by 2 bases and J by 5 bases, with 10 bases left in between. The CDR3 runs to 14 residues. The CDR3 sequence is CASSVGGGTGELFF. CDR3 sequence (DNA): TGTGCCAGCAGCGTCGGGGGTGGAACCGGGGAGCTGTTTTTT.